This T cell receptor (beta chain) was sequenced in a study of identical twins. Using its own MiXCR run on the 5' RACE reads, TCRdb lists one record per CDR3 protein. The profile covers 270,000 or so distinct CDR3 sequences, with approximately 8.3% appearing a single time and around 3% taken by the ten largest. This clonotype has just a few counts. The sample also formed part of further work on yellow fever vaccine responses in identical twins.

This clonotype was sampled from a woman in her late teens or twenties in good health. Specimen: CD8+ T cells sorted from blood.

CDR3 nucleotide sequence: TGTGCCAGCAGCTTAGTCCCCGCTTCGGAAGAGACCCAGTACTTC. It specifies CASSLVPASEETQYF. The rearrangement joins TRBV7-8 to TRBJ2-5; D is ambiguous. The CDR3 loop spans 15 amino acids. Germline V gene lookup returns CDR1 SGHVS and CDR2 FQNEAQ. Trimming took off 1 base at V and 3 bases at J, with 12 bases between the two ends.